These 32 T cell receptor beta chains originate from one sample sequenced in a study of T cell responses to AZD1222 COVID-19 vaccine. Libraries were prepared by immunoSEQ multiplex PCR; TCRdb keeps only in-frame clonotypes and omits some of them. This table holds more than 120,000 clones, under 95% found once. Sequences were derived from peripheral blood, sampled on day 0 of AZD1222 vaccination. Every receptor here comes from an adult in good health.

The rearrangement joins TRBV7-9 to TRBJ1-6; D is unclear. With 6 bases removed from V and 6 bases from J, the gap between germline ends came to 9 bases. This CDR3 spans 13 amino acids. Germline assignment: CDR1 SEHNR and CDR2 FQNEAQ (reference sequence). The CDR3 protein is CASSSDGNSPLHF. The CDR3 region has the DNA TGTGCCAGCAGTTCAGACGGTAATTCACCCCTCCACTTT.

This chain joins TRBV19 and TRBJ1-1, with D uncertain. V lost 6 bases, J lost 3 bases, and 11 bases lay in between. Germline loops: CDR1 LNHDA, CDR2 SQIVND (reference sequence). The CDR3 loop spans 13 amino acids. In DNA form, the CDR3 reads TGTGCCAGTAGCGGCAACCTGGACACTGAAGCTTTCTTT. Protein product: CASSGNLDTEAFF.

In DNA, the CDR3 is TGCGCCAGCAGCCAACAGGACAGGGTGGAAAACGAGCAGTACTTC. As protein: CASSQQDRVENEQYF. The V call is TRBV4-3, the J call TRBJ2-7; 8 bases fit TRBD1. V lost 2 bases and J lost 5; bases outside the gene matches: 8. The CDR3 runs 15 residues. Germline loops: CDR1 LGHNA, CDR2 YSLEER.

V is TRBV10-3 and J is TRBJ2-1; D possibly corresponds to TRBD1 (5 bases). The V end lost 6 bases, the J end lost 8 bases, and 8 bases lay between the germline ends. Germline V gene sequence: CDR1 ENHRY, CDR2 SYGVKD. This CDR3 has 11 amino acids. The CDR3 loop is CAIRGAHEQFF. DNA for the CDR3: TGTGCCATCAGAGGGGCACATGAGCAGTTCTTC.

The rearrangement uses TRBV9 and TRBJ1-1; D is perhaps TRBD1 (6 bases). CDR1 SGDLS and CDR2 YYNGEE come from the germline V gene. Trimming left V 4 bases short and J 3 bases short, with 10 bases between. This CDR3 is 13 amino acids long. The CDR3 is CASSPRQDTEAFF. In DNA form, the CDR3 reads TGTGCCAGCAGCCCAAGACAGGACACTGAAGCTTTCTTT.

The V call is TRBV6-2 or TRBV6-3, the J call TRBJ2-3, with D perhaps TRBD2 (5 bases). The CDR3 has 19 residues. Germline V gene data show CDR1 as MNHEY and CDR2 as SVGEGT. Trimming cost V 6 bases and J 5 bases, with 30 bases left between them. CDR3 DNA sequence: TGTGCCAGCAGCCACAATCCCTTCGCGGACTCCCCCTTTCGAGATACGCAGTATTTT. Its translation is CASSHNPFADSPFRDTQYF.

The gene calls are TRBV7-9 and TRBJ2-3, with D perhaps TRBD1 (6 bases). The V end was cut by 5 bases, the J end by 2 bases, with 20 bases between. Germline loops: CDR1 SEHNR, CDR2 FQNEAQ (reference sequence). The CDR3 covers 17 residues. The CDR3 protein is CASSPSQDRTYTDTQYF. CDR3 in DNA: TGTGCCAGCAGCCCAAGTCAGGACAGAACCTACACAGATACGCAGTATTTT.

The chain recombines TRBV5-5 with TRBJ2-6; D may match TRBD1 or TRBD2 (5 bases each). The CDR3 length is 14 residues. The germline V gene has CDR1 SGHKS and CDR2 YYEKEE (reference sequence). V lost 2 bases to trimming and J lost 9 bases, with 12 bases between them. The CDR3, as DNA: TGTGCCAGCAGCTTCGGGGACGGGTTCAACGTCCTGACTTTC. Translating gives CASSFGDGFNVLTF.

About this clone: This sample includes further DNA sequences coding for the same CDR3. The chain couples TRBV5-5 to TRBJ2-2, with D possibly called TRBD1 or TRBD2 (5 bases each). Per the germline V gene, CDR1 is SGHKS and CDR2 is YYEKEE (reference sequence). V was pared by 2 bases and J by 4 bases, with 12 bases between. The CDR3 loop spans 15 amino acids. CDR3 sequence: CASSFYPGRTGELFF. CDR3 nucleotide sequence: TGTGCCAGCAGCTTTTACCCGGGGCGCACCGGGGAGCTGTTTTTT.

This clone was detected only a few times. V and J are TRBV5-1 and TRBJ1-2, with a weak D call TRBD1 (5 bases). CDR3 length: 13 residues. Germline CDR1 is SGHRS and CDR2 is YFSETQ. Trimming left V 4 bases short and J 4 bases short, with 11 bases between. The DNA for the CDR3 is TGCGCCAGCAGCCATGGTGGGGCCTATGGCTACACCTTC. Translating gives CASSHGGAYGYTF.

The chain combines TRBV10-3 with TRBJ1-2, with a possible D match to TRBD1 (5 bases). Germline CDR1 and CDR2: ENHRY and SYGVKD. This CDR3 region has 14 residues. V gave up 2 bases and J gave up 4 bases, with 11 bases separating them. As DNA, the CDR3 is TGTGCCATCAGTGAGAGCCCAGGGAGCTATGGCTACACCTTC. Its protein is CAISESPGSYGYTF.

This chain joins TRBV7-9 and TRBJ2-7; 10 bases fit TRBD1. The CDR3 is made up of 16 amino acids. After removal of 4 bases from V and 3 bases from J, the junction contained 9 bases not matched to a gene. Germline-derived CDR1 and CDR2 are SEHNR and FQNEAQ (reference sequence). The DNA for the CDR3 is TGTGCCAGCAGCTCCCGTGTGGGGACAGGGGACTACGAGCAGTACTTC. Translation: CASSSRVGTGDYEQYF.

J is TRBJ2-1 and V is TRBV5-1, with TRBD1 as a possible D gene (6 bases). The V end lost 3 bases, the J end lost 7 bases, and 14 bases lay between the germline ends. CDR1 is SGHRS and CDR2 is YFSETQ in the germline V gene. This CDR3 spans 14 amino acids. The CDR3 here is CASSWGTQGNEQFF. The CDR3 DNA reads TGCGCCAGCAGCTGGGGTACCCAGGGGAATGAGCAGTTCTTC. Together with reference TRBV5-1 and TRBJ2-1, the CDR3 gives the full variable domain: KAGVTQTPRYLIKTRGQQVTLSCSPISGHRSVSWYQQTPGQGLQFLFEYFSETQRNKGNFPGRFSGRQFSNSRSEMNVSTLELGDSALYLCASSWGTQGNEQFFGPGTRLTVL.

J is TRBJ2-1 and V is TRBV7-2, with a weak D call TRBD2 (7 bases). V was shortened by 2 bases and J by 9 bases, with 20 bases between the two germline ends. CDR1 and CDR2 from the germline V gene are SGHTA and FQGNSA. The CDR3 covers 16 residues. DNA for the CDR3: TGTGCCAGCAGCTTATACGGGGGGCAAGGTCTCGGTGAGCAGTTCTTC. This encodes CASSLYGGQGLGEQFF.

The chain joins TRBV5-1 to TRBJ2-7; D ambiguous. The V end was cut by 3 bases, the J end by 3 bases, with 10 bases between. Germline CDR1 and CDR2: SGHRS and YFSETQ. The CDR3 has 13 amino acids. The CDR3 coding sequence is TGCGCCAGCAGCTCGCTGACACTCTACGAGCAGTACTTC. Translating gives CASSSLTLYEQYF.

The chain joins TRBV18 to TRBJ2-1; tentatively, D is TRBD2 (7 bases). Germline loops: CDR1 KGHSH, CDR2 LQKENI. The CDR3 totals 13 residues. Trimming took off 6 bases at V and 7 bases at J, with 13 bases between the two ends. The CDR3 bases are TGTGCCAGCTCGAGGGGGGGTTTGAATGAGCAGTTCTTC. Translation: CASSRGGLNEQFF.

The chain has TRBV7-6 and TRBJ2-1; no reliable D call. Germline V gene lookup returns CDR1 SGHVS and CDR2 FNYEAQ. The CDR3 is 13 amino acids. Trimming stripped 1 base from V and 8 bases from J, with 9 bases between. This chain's CDR3 is CASSLGGPDEQFF. Here the CDR3 DNA reads TGTGCCAGCAGCTTAGGCGGACCCGATGAGCAGTTCTTC.

The chain joins TRBV19 to TRBJ1-5; D is uncertain. Trimming stripped 5 bases from V and 3 bases from J, with 11 bases between. The CDR3 runs 14 residues. CDR1 and CDR2 from the germline V gene are LNHDA and SQIVND (reference sequence). Here the CDR3 reads CASSPQTVNQPQHF. CDR3 bases: TGTGCCAGTAGTCCCCAGACGGTCAATCAGCCCCAGCATTTT.

V usage is TRBV2 and J usage is TRBJ2-7; 7 bases align to TRBD2. CDR3 length equals 15 residues. The V gene end was trimmed by 2 bases and the J gene end by 2 bases; junction bases not matched to a gene: 6. Germline assignment: CDR1 SNHLY and CDR2 FYNNEI. CDR3 bases: TGTGCCAGCAGTGAACAGCGGGGTAGCACCTACGAGCAGTACTTC. Translating it yields CASSEQRGSTYEQYF.

The chain uses TRBV19 and TRBJ2-7; TRBD1 is a possible D gene (6 bases). Trimming took off 5 bases at V and 5 bases at J, with 16 bases between the two ends. This CDR3 is 14 amino acids long. CDR1 is LNHDA and CDR2 is SQIVND in the germline V gene (reference sequence). CDR3 DNA: TGTGCCAGTAGTTTGGGAACAGGGTTCGACGAGCAGTACTTC. Translated, it gives CASSLGTGFDEQYF.

This clone was observed once. The V call is TRBV3-1 (or the pseudogene TRBV3-2), the J call TRBJ1-6, with D perhaps TRBD1 (5 bases). Trimming took off 1 base at V and 8 bases at J, with 9 bases between the two ends. The CDR3 runs to 14 residues. CDR1 and CDR2 (germline): LGHDT, YNNKEL (reference sequence). DNA of the CDR3: TGTGCCAGCAGCCAAGGACAGCCCTATTCACCCCTCCACTTT. Translation: CASSQGQPYSPLHF.

V gene TRBV5-6 combines with J gene TRBJ1-1, with 7 nucleotides matching TRBD1. CDR1 is SGHDT and CDR2 is YYEEEE in the germline V gene. The CDR3 contains 19 residues. Unmatched junction bases numbered 16, after V lost 2 bases and J lost 0 bases. CDR3 residues: CASSFYRGRPYSMNTEAFF. The CDR3 bases are TGTGCCAGCAGCTTCTACAGGGGCCGGCCATATTCGATGAACACTGAAGCTTTCTTT.

The V gene is TRBV19, the J gene TRBJ1-2, with 7 bases identical to TRBD1. Germline V CDR1 and CDR2: LNHDA, SQIVND (reference sequence). The CDR3 runs to 14 residues. V dropped 6 bases and J dropped 0; count of bases not matched to a gene: 4. CDR3: CASRGDSPNYGYTF. The CDR3 DNA reads as TGTGCCAGTAGAGGGGACAGTCCTAACTATGGCTACACCTTC.

The chain has TRBV4-3 and TRBJ1-5; possibly TRBD1 for D (5 bases). The CDR3 consists of 13 residues. Trimming removed 0 bases at V and 9 bases at J, with 9 bases between. The germline V gene has CDR1 LGHNA and CDR2 YSLEER. CDR3 in amino acids: CASSQDRGRPQHF. In nucleotides, the CDR3 is TGCGCCAGCAGCCAAGATAGGGGTCGGCCCCAGCATTTT.

The rearrangement links TRBV7-2 to TRBJ2-3; D might be TRBD2 (5 bases). The CDR3 spans 15 residues. V was pared by 3 bases and J by 2 bases, with 12 bases between. Germline-derived CDR1 and CDR2 are SGHTA and FQGNSA. DNA for the CDR3: TGTGCCAGCAGCTTTAACGGGGTGGCCACAGATACGCAGTATTTT. Translating it yields CASSFNGVATDTQYF.

V gene TRBV28 combines with J gene TRBJ1-2, with D tentatively TRBD1 (5 bases). With 5 bases removed from V and 4 bases from J, the gap between germline ends came to 14 bases. CDR1 is MDHEN, CDR2 SYDVKM, per germline. This CDR3 is 14 amino acids long. CDR3 loop: CASSVGGPLYGYTF. The CDR3, as DNA: TGTGCCAGCAGTGTGGGGGGACCCCTCTATGGCTACACCTTC.

V is TRBV9 and J is TRBJ2-1; D gene unclear. Germline V gene sequence: CDR1 SGDLS, CDR2 YYNGEE. The V gene lost 4 bases and the J gene lost 7 bases, with 15 bases spanning the gap. The CDR3 contains 14 residues. CDR3 sequence: CASSPTQVGNEQFF. CDR3 nucleotides: TGTGCCAGCAGCCCCACGCAGGTAGGGAATGAGCAGTTCTTC.

V and J are TRBV4-3 and TRBJ2-7, with 9 bases aligning to TRBD1. The J segment lost 3 bases and the V segment lost 0 bases, leaving 3 bases of the junction unmatched. The CDR3 loop spans 15 amino acids. The germline V gene encodes CDR1 LGHNA and CDR2 YSLEER. CDR3 nucleotide sequence: TGCGCCAGCAGCCAAGATCTGGGACAGGGCTACGAGCAGTACTTC. This gives the protein CASSQDLGQGYEQYF.

V gene TRBV25-1 combines with J gene TRBJ2-7, with 10 bases aligning to TRBD1. Germline V lookup: CDR1 MGHDK, CDR2 SYGVNS. V shed 3 bases and J 3 bases; nucleotides not matched to a gene: 11. CDR3 length: 17 amino acids. CDR3 loop: CASSDTNTGTGVYEQYF. The CDR3, as DNA: TGTGCCAGCAGTGATACAAATACCGGGACAGGGGTCTACGAGCAGTACTTC.

This chain joins TRBV11-2 and TRBJ2-5; 7 bases are shared with TRBD1. V shed 6 bases, J shed 1 base, and the junction held 2 bases outside the gene matches. Germline V gene sequence: CDR1 SGHAT, CDR2 FQNNGV. The CDR3 sequence is 13 residues long. In DNA form, the CDR3 reads TGTGCCAGCAGTTGGGACAGCCAAGAGACCCAGTACTTC. This codes for CASSWDSQETQYF.

J is TRBJ1-3 and V is TRBV7-2, with D possibly TRBD1 on 6 matching bases. This CDR3 has 15 amino acids. Trimming pared 5 bases from V and 5 bases from J, leaving 16 bases between. Germline V gives CDR1 SGHTA, CDR2 FQGNSA. DNA of the CDR3: TGTGCCAGCAGCAAAGGGGGGGACTTAAGAAACACCATATATTTT. This codes for CASSKGGDLRNTIYF. The entire variable domain, with the rest obtained from reference TRBV7-2 and TRBJ1-3, is as follows: GAGVSQSPSNKVTEKGKDVELRCDPISGHTALYWYRQSLGQGLEFLIYFQGNSAPDKSGLPSDRFSAERTGGSVSTLTIQRTQQEDSAVYLCASSKGGDLRNTIYFGEGSWLTVV.

This rearrangement joins TRBV7-9 to TRBJ2-1; 11 bases map to TRBD2. V dropped 1 base and J dropped 7; count of bases not matched to a gene: 6. The CDR3 is 16 amino acids. CDR1 and CDR2 (germline): SEHNR, FQNEAQ (reference sequence). Written as DNA, the CDR3 is TGTGCCAGCAGCTTAGTTGTAGCGGGAGGGCCAAATGAGCAGTTCTTC. Translation: CASSLVVAGGPNEQFF.